This section outlines one T cell receptor (beta chain) sequence together with its context. The antigen remains undetermined. This sample was included in a study of shared clonotypes between healthy human individuals. This CDR3 is built from 12 residues. Germline V gene data show CDR1 as MNHEY and CDR2 as SMNVEV (reference sequence). The V gene lost 10 bases and the J gene lost 1 base, with 10 bases spanning the gap. Measured with immunoSEQ multiplex PCR; TCRdb has only the in-frame clones, and not every one. The table lists some 1,900,000 clones, around 96% of them singletons. Terminally differentiated effector memory CD45RA+ cells were excluded from the naive CD8 cells, which were CD45RO-negative and positively selected for CCR7. Only Caucasian adults living in Nashville, Tennessee made up the donor group. Findings of the study overall: Non-shared clonotypes were found to have lower generation probabilities than the clonotypes that were shared by all four of the sorted-subset donors. Between a few donors, naive CD4 clonotypes were shared at a level of around 4.9%. Clonotype sharing levels among donors were expected to vary with sequencing depth.

The chain is built from TRBV27 and TRBJ1-1; TRBD1 is a possible D gene (6 bases). This sequence was found in a man in his late teens or twenties in good health. The sequencing sample was made of naive CD8+ T cells sorted from blood. DNA for the CDR3: TGTGCCACAGGGGCCCCGAACACTGAAGCTTTCTTT. Translating it yields CATGAPNTEAFF.